This T cell receptor (beta chain) came from a study of T-cell memory formation after mild COVID-19 (dated by TCRdb to about 2021). For the study in its entirety: TCR sequence clusters from the two donors were largely donor specific. T-cell clones expanding and contracting after mild COVID-19 in two donors were tracked by longitudinal TCRalpha and TCRbeta repertoire sequencing. The cohort was made up of two young adult volunteers, one female and one male, who were previously healthy. Beyond this particular receptor, the publication reports: Contracting CD4+ clones turned up mainly in the CM and EM memory subsets, whereas EMRA was where CD8+ clones were enriched. Some responding clones were detected in pre-infection memory, which suggested that pre-existing cross-reactive memory T cells had joined the SARS-CoV-2 response. Balanced CD4/CD8 phenotypes were observed for clones contracting from day 15 to 85, whereas a bias towards CD4+ was observed for a second wave of clones expanding from day 15 to 37. SARS-CoV-2 specificity of the second-wave clones peaking on day 37 was not confirmed. Only two mild cases were covered in the study, and larger cohorts including severe cases with pre-infection samples were considered necessary.

Ficoll-Paque density gradient centrifugation was used to isolate PBMCs. The sequencer was an Illumina NovaSeq 6000. Using 5'RACE with constant-segment primers, TCRalpha and TCRbeta cDNA libraries were constructed, with sample barcodes and unique molecular identifiers added in the process. Trizol reagent was used to extract RNA from every sample. Library amplification was performed in two PCR steps, and a second sample barcode and Illumina TruSeq adapters were introduced in the second step. Sequencing of libraries was performed on an Illumina NovaSeq with 2 x 150 bp paired-end reads. As for the original processing: Reads were demultiplexed and collapsed into UMI-guided consensus sequences with migec v1.2.7. With mixcr v2.1.11, UMI consensuses were aligned to TRA and TRB V and J templates and assembled into clonotypes. Clonotypes were classified as expanded or contracted when called significant by both edgeR and NoisET, with noise models trained on biological replicates. For edgeR calls, a false discovery rate-adjusted p below 0.01 and a log2 fold-change threshold of 1 were applied. PCA with hierarchical clustering of max-normalized trajectories of the 1000 most abundant clonotypes was used as exploratory dynamics analysis. Separately sequenced CD4+ and CD8+ repertoires were used to assign a CD4 or CD8 phenotype to each responding clone. TCRdb took the public reads, trimmed them with fastp at Q25, ran MiXCR for clone calling and kept in-frame beta chains. Each record represents a unique CDR3 protein, reported with the most common genes and DNA among its rows. The V and J calls shown here were made by TCRdb, not taken from the authors' results. The sample table holds 530,000 or so distinct CDR3 sequences, of which roughly 17% were seen once. The top ten clonotypes cover roughly 7.7% of the sample.

CDR1 SGHRS and CDR2 YFSETQ were looked up in the germline V gene. V loses 3 bases at its end and J loses 0 bases; junction bases beyond the gene matches: 2. Taken from cysteine to phenylalanine, the CDR3 has 14 residues. Just CDR3 DNA is preserved here, 42 bases in frame from base 1. With respect to this clonotype: Its antigen has not been determined. Base qualities are not provided; no much larger clone lies one nucleotide away.

Sequencing input: PBMCs or a T cell subset sorted from them (not recorded which). The source is an adult woman who had mild COVID-19 (a few samples of this study predate the infection). The sample titles of this study are shuffled in the database, so cell type and time point are left out; the donor was told from shared clones. The chain is assembled from TRBV5-1 and TRBJ2-7; 8 bases in the middle match TRBD1. The nucleotide sequence reads TGCGCCAGCAGCTCGGGACAGGACTCCTACGAGCAGTACTTC. This yields the protein CASSSGQDSYEQYF.